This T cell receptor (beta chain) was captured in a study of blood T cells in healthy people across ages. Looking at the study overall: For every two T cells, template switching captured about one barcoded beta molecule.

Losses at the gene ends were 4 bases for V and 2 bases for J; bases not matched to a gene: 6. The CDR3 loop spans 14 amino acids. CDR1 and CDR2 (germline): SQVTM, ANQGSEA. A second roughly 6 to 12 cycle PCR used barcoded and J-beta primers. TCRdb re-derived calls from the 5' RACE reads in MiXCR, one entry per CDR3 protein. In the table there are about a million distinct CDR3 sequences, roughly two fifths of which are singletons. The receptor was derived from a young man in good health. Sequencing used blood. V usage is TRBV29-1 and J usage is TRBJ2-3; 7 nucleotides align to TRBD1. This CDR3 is CSVVGTDLTDTQYF. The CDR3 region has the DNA TGCAGCGTTGTGGGGACAGACCTCACAGATACGCAGTATTTT.